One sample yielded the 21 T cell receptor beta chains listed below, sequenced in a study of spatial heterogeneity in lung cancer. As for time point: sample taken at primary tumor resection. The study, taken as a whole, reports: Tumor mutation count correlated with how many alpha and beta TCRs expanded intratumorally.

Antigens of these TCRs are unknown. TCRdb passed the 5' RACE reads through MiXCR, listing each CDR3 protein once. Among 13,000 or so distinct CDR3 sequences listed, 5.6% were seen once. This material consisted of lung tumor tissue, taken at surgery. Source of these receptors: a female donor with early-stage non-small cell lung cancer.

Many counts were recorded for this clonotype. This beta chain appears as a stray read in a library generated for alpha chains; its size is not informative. In DNA, the CDR3 is TGTGCCAGCAGCCTCCTTCATACAGGGAACACTGAAGCTTTCTTT. Encoded protein: CASSLLHTGNTEAFF. V gene TRBV9 combines with J gene TRBJ1-1; perhaps TRBD1 as D (5 bases). Trimming took off 4 bases at V and 1 base at J, with 14 bases between the two ends. This CDR3 has 15 amino acids. Germline CDR1 and CDR2: SGDLS and YYNGEE.

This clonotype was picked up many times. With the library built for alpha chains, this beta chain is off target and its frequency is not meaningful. The CDR3 here is CASSYRAGNSYNEQFF. The CDR3 DNA reads as TGTGCCAGCAGTTACAGGGCAGGCAACTCCTACAATGAGCAGTTCTTC. The gene calls are TRBV6-5 and TRBJ2-1; D is unresolved. Germline CDR1 reads MNHEY; CDR2 reads SVGAGI. V was pared by 2 bases and J by 0 bases, with 11 bases between. The CDR3 contains 16 residues.

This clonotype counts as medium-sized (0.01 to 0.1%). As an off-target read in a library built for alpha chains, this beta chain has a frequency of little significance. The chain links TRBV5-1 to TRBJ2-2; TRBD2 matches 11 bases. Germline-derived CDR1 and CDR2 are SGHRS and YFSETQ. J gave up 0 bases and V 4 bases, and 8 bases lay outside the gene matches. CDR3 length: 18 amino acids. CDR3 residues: CASSQPFSGGANTGELFF. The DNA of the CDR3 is TGCGCCAGCAGCCAACCCTTTAGCGGGGGGGCGAACACCGGGGAGCTGTTTTTT.

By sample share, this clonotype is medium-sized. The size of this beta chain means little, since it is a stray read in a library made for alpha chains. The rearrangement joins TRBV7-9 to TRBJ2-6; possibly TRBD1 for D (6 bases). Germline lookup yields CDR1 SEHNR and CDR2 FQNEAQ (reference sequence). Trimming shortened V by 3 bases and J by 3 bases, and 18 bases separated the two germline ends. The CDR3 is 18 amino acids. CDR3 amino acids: CASSFWVLSGVGANVLTF. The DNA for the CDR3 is TGTGCCAGCAGCTTTTGGGTCCTCTCAGGGGTTGGGGCCAACGTCCTGACTTTC.

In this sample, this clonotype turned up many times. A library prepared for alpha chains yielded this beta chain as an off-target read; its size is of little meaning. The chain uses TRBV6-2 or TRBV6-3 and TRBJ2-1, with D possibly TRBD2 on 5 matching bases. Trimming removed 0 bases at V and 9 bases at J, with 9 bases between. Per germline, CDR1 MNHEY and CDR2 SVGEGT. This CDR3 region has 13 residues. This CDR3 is CASSYSMGSEQFF. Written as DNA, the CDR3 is TGTGCCAGCAGTTACTCAATGGGGAGTGAGCAGTTCTTC.

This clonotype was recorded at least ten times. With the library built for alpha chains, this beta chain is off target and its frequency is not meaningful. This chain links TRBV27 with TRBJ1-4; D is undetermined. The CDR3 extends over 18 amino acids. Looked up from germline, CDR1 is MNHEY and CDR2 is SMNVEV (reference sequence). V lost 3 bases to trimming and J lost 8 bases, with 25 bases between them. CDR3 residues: CASSFRRTTLQRGEKLFF. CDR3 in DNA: TGTGCCAGCAGTTTTCGCCGCACAACCCTCCAACGAGGCGAAAAACTGTTTTTT. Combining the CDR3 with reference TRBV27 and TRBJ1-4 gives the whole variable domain EAQVTQNPRYLITVTGKKLTVTCSQNMNHEYMSWYRQDPGLGLRQIYYSMNVEVTDKGDVPEGYKVSRKEKRNFPLILESPSPNQTSLYFCASSFRRTTLQRGEKLFFGSGTQLSVL.

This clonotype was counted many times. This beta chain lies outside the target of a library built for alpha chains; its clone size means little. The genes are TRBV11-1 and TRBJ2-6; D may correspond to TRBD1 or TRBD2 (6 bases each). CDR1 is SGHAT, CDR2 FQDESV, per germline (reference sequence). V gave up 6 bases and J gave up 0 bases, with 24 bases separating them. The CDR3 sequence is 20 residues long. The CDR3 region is CASSRSFGGRLSSGANVLTF. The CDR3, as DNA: TGTGCCAGCAGTAGATCATTTGGGGGGCGATTATCCTCTGGGGCCAACGTCCTGACTTTC.

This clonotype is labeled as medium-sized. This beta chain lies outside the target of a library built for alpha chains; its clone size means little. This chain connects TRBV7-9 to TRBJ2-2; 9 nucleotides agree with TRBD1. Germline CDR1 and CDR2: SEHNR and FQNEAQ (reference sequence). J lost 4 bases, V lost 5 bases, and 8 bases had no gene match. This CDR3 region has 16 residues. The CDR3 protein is CASSPRLGQGTGELFF. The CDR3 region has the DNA TGTGCCAGCAGCCCTCGTCTGGGACAGGGCACCGGGGAGCTGTTTTTT.

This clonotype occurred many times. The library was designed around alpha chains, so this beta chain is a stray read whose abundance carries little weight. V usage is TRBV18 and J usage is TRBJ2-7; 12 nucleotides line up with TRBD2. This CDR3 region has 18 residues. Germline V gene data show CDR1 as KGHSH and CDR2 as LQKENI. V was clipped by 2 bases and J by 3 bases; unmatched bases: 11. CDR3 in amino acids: CASSPFYLAGGPGYEQYF. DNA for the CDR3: TGTGCCAGCTCACCATTCTATCTAGCGGGGGGGCCGGGCTACGAGCAGTACTTC.

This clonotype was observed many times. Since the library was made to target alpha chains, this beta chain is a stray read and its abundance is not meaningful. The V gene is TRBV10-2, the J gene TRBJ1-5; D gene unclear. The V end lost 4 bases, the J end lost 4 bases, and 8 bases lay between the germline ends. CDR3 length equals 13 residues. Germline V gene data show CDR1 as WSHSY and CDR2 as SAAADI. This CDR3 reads CASSVGNNQPQHF. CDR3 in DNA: TGCGCCAGCAGTGTCGGCAATAATCAGCCCCAGCATTTT.

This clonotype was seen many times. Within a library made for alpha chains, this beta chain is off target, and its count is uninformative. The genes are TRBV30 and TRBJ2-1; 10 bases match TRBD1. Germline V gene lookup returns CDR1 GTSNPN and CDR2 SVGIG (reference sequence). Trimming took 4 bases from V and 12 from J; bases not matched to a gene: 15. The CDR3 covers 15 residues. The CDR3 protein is CAWKTTGGLGGPQFF. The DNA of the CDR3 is TGTGCCTGGAAGACGACAGGGGGCTTAGGGGGACCGCAGTTCTTC.

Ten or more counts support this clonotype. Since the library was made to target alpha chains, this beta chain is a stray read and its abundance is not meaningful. For the CDR3, the DNA is TGTGCCAGCAGCCAAGATCGGGTAGCGGGGGGACGATCCTACGAGCAGTACTTC. Translated, it gives CASSQDRVAGGRSYEQYF. The V call is TRBV3-1, the J call TRBJ2-7, with 10 bases that match TRBD2. The CDR3 is made up of 18 amino acids. Unmatched junction bases numbered 9, after V lost 0 bases and J lost 1 base. Per germline, CDR1 LGHDT and CDR2 YNNKEL (reference sequence).

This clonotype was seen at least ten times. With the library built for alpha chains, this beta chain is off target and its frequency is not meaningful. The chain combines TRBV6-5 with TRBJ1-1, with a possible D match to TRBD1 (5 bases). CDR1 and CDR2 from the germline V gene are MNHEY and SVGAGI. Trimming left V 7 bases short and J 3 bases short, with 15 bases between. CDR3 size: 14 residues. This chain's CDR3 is CASIFEATDTEAFF. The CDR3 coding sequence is TGTGCCAGCATTTTCGAGGCGACAGACACTGAAGCTTTCTTT.

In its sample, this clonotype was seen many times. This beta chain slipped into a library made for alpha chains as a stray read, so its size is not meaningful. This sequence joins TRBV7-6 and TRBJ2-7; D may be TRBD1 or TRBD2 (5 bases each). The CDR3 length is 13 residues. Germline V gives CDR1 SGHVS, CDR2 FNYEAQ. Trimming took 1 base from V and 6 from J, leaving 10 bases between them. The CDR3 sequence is CASSLDSGREQYF. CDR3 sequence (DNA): TGTGCCAGCAGCTTAGATTCGGGGCGCGAGCAGTACTTC. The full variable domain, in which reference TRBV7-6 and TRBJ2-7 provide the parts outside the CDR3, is GAGVSQSPRYKVTKRGQDVALRCDPISGHVSLYWYRQALGQGPEFLTYFNYEAQQDKSGLPNDRFSAERPEGSISTLTIQRTEQRDSAMYRCASSLDSGREQYFGPGTRLTVT.

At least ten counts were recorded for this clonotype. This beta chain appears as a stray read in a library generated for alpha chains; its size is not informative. DNA of the CDR3: TGTGCCAGCAGCTTCCGGGGGGTCGGGTACGAGCAGTACTTC. Translating gives CASSFRGVGYEQYF. This chain joins TRBV7-6 and TRBJ2-7; 7 nucleotides agree with TRBD2. The germline V gene encodes CDR1 SGHVS and CDR2 FNYEAQ. The trim removed 3 bases at V and 4 bases at J, leaving 6 bases unmatched. This CDR3 is 14 amino acids long.

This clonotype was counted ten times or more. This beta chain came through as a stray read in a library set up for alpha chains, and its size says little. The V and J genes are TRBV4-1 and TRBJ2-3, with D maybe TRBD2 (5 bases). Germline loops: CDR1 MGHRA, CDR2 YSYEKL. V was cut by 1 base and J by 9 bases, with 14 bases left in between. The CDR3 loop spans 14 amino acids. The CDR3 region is CASSQVGGGDTQYF. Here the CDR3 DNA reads TGCGCCAGCAGCCAAGTCGGAGGCGGAGACACGCAGTATTTT.

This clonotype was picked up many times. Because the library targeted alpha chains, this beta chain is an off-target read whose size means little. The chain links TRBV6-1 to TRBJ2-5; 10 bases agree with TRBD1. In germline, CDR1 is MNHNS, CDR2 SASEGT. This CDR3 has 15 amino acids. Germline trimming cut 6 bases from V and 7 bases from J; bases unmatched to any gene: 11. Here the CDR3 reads CASRRAGTGDGTQYF. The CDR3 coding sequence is TGTGCCAGCAGAAGGGCCGGGACAGGGGATGGGACCCAGTACTTC.

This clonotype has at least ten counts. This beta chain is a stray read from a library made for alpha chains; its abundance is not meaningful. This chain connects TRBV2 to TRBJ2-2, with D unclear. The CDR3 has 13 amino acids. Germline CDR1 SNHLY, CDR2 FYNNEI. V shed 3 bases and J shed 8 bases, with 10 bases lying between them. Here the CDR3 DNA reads TGTGCCAGCAGTGAGAGTTCGATGGGGGAGCTGTTTTTT. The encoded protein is CASSESSMGELFF. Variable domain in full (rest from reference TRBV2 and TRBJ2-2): EPEVTQTPSHQVTQMGQEVILRCVPISNHLYFYWYRQILGQKVEFLVSFYNNEISEKSEIFDDQFSVERPDGSNFTLKIRSTKLEDSAMYFCASSESSMGELFFGEGSRLTVL.

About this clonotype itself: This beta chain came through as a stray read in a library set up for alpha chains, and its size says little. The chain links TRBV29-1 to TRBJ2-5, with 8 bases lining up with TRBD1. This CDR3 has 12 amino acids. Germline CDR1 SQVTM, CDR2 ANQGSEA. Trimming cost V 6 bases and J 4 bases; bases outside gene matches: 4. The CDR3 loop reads CSVRGQGETQYF. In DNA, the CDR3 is TGCAGCGTCAGGGGGCAGGGAGAGACCCAGTACTTC.

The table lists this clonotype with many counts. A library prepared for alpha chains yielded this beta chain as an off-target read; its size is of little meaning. This CDR3 is CASGLSDRGGNQPQHF. The CDR3 nucleotides read TGTGCTAGTGGTTTATCCGACAGGGGAGGCAATCAGCCCCAGCATTTT. The chain uses TRBV12-5 and TRBJ1-5, with TRBD1 matching over 8 bases. The germline CDR1 and CDR2 sequences are LGHNT and FRNRAP. This CDR3 has 16 residues. The V and J ends lost 3 bases and 2 bases, in that order; junction bases with no gene match: 6.

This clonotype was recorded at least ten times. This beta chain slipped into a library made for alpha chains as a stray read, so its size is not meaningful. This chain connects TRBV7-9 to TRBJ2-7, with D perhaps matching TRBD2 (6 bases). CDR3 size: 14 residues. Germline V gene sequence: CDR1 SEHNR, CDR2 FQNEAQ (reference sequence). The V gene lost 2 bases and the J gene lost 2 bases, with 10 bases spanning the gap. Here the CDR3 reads CASSLQAGPYEQYF. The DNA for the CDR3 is TGTGCCAGCAGCTTACAGGCGGGACCCTACGAGCAGTACTTC.